This TCR beta chain was observed in a study of blood T cell repertoires in COVID-19. Study at large: Donors in the United States, Italy and Spain gave samples during acute or convalescent COVID-19. Nucleic acid was either cDNA or gDNA, and it came from T cells, B-cell-depleted T cells, or PBMCs.

V shed 0 bases and J shed 7 bases, with 9 bases lying between them. Germline CDR1 LGHDT, CDR2 YNNKEL (reference sequence). The CDR3 runs to 13 residues. Under the authors' procedure: By means of reference gene primer amplification, nucleated cell counts were estimated. Produced via immunoSEQ multiplex PCR; TCRdb's table is partial and in-frame only. V, J and clone size are taken as reported in that table, and D and trimming were inferred from the DNA itself. The sample consists of 150,000 or so clones, roughly four fifths of them appearing once. The sequence was collected from a woman aged 80 or over with acute or convalescent COVID-19. Specimen: peripheral blood. The rearrangement joins TRBV3-1 (or the pseudogene TRBV3-2) to TRBJ1-2; no definite D call. The chain's CDR3 is CASSQEGPGGYTF. CDR3 nucleotides: TGTGCCAGCAGCCAAGAAGGCCCGGGTGGCTACACCTTC.